The 2 T cell receptor beta chains reported below all come from one sample, sequenced in a study of radiotherapy plus CTLA-4 blockade in lung cancer. The repertoire was sequenced with immunoSEQ multiplex PCR; TCRdb's copy has only in-frame clones and lacks some. Seen here are about 87,000 clones, around 87% observed once, and the top ten hold 16%. The sequences come from peripheral blood, collected from a patient treated with radiotherapy plus ipilimumab. All receptors derive from a human donor with non-small cell lung cancer that progressed on radiotherapy plus ipilimumab.

The chain is built from TRBV30 and TRBJ1-5; 10 nucleotides line up with TRBD1. Trimming took 4 bases from V and 0 from J; bases not matched to a gene: 12. The CDR3 totals 18 residues. Germline V gene sequence: CDR1 GTSNPN, CDR2 SVGIG (reference sequence). Here the CDR3 DNA reads TGTGCCTGGAACCGGGGGACAGGGGAAACTCTTAGCAATCAGCCCCAGCATTTT. It encodes CAWNRGTGETLSNQPQHF.

In this sample, this clone is medium-sized. J is TRBJ1-1 and V is TRBV15, with D perhaps matching TRBD1 (5 bases). CDR3 length: 14 residues. V lost 0 bases to trimming and J lost 4 bases, with 9 bases between them. Per the germline V gene, CDR1 is LNHNV and CDR2 is YYDKDF (reference sequence). The DNA of the CDR3 is TGTGCCACCAGCAGAGAGGGGGGACCCACTGAAGCTTTCTTT. Translation: CATSREGGPTEAFF.